The source of this TCR beta chain is a study of cytomegalovirus exposure and HLA in healthy donors. Study background: Among the roughly 430 genotyped donors, less than 85% were placed in the Caucasian-associated ancestry cluster.

The CDR3 consists of 14 residues. V lost 2 bases to trimming and J lost 7 bases, with 14 bases between them. Germline assignment: CDR1 MNHEY and CDR2 SMNVEV (reference sequence). Turning to this clone: The antigen remains unidentified.

Study conclusions and caveats: Across HLA loci, a later analysis found differing TCR association rates, with DRB1 most and HLA-C fewest. In vitro, a few CMV-associated chains proved specific for CMV antigens. The likely origin of a cluster of highly shared sequence variants was a sequencing artifact.

PCR employed 60 Vbeta and 13 Jbeta primers. Produced via immunoSEQ multiplex PCR; TCRdb's table is partial and in-frame only. Of roughly 180,000 clones listed, just under 80% are singletons. The chain is built from TRBV27 and TRBJ1-2; no reliable D call. The TCR was taken from a female donor in good health and CMV-seronegative. The source material was PBMCs. CDR3 DNA sequence: TGTGCCAGCAGTTTAAGCCTCCTAGAGGGTGGCTACACCTTC. It translates to CASSLSLLEGGYTF.